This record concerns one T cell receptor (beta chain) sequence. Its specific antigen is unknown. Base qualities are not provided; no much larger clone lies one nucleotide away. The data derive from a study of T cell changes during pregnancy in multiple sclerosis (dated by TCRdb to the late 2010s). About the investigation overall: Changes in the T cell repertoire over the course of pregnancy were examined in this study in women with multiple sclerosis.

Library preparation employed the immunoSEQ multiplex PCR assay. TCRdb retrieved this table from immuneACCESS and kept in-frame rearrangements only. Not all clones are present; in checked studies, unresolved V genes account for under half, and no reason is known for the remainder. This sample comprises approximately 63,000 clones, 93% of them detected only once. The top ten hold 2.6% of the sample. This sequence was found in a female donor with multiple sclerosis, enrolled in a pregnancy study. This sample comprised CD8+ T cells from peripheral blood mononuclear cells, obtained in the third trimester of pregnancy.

The CDR3 loop reads CASSWTGGSYEQYF. The nucleotides read TGTGCCAGCAGTTGGACAGGGGGGTCTTACGAGCAGTACTTC. This chain is built from TRBV27 and TRBJ2-7, with 10 bases matching TRBD1. The CDR3 numbers 14 residues from cysteine through phenylalanine. The kept DNA is CDR3 alone, 42 bases in frame from the first base. As encoded in the germline V gene (reference sequence), CDR1 is MNHEY while CDR2 is SMNVEV. V and J are trimmed by 4 bases and 4 bases, and the gene matches miss 4 bases of the junction.